The 20 T cell receptor beta chains below all came from one sample that was sequenced in a study of chemoradiotherapy in HPV16-positive cancers. Here immunoSEQ multiplex PCR was the method, and the copy in TCRdb shows in-frame clones only, minus some. The table lists some 15,000 clones, approximately 77% of them singletons. Sample acquisition took place from a patient who underwent chemoradiotherapy. Source of these receptors: a human donor with HPV-associated anogenital cancer.

V is TRBV5-6 and J is TRBJ1-2; D is unresolved. Germline CDR1 is SGHDT and CDR2 is YYEEEE. The V end was cut by 4 bases, the J end by 2 bases, with 15 bases between. The CDR3 is 15 residues long. The CDR3 protein is CASSPGRVANYGYTF. CDR3 bases: TGTGCCAGCAGCCCGGGGAGGGTAGCCAACTATGGCTACACCTTC.

This chain joins TRBV7-2 and TRBJ1-4; D is uncertain. This CDR3 is built from 15 residues. V was cut by 1 base and J by 4 bases, with 10 bases left in between. Germline V gene lookup returns CDR1 SGHTA and CDR2 FQGNSA. CDR3 region: CASSLGGSFNEKLFF. The CDR3 region has the DNA TGTGCCAGCAGCTTAGGGGGAAGCTTTAATGAAAAACTGTTTTTT.

This chain's CDR3 is CATFPDRAPYEQYF. The CDR3 DNA sequence: TGTGCCACCTTCCCGGACAGGGCCCCCTACGAGCAGTACTTC. V usage is TRBV10-3 and J usage is TRBJ2-7, with 8 bases aligning to TRBD1. The germline V gene has CDR1 ENHRY and CDR2 SYGVKD. This CDR3 contains 14 residues. With V trimmed by 10 bases and J by 2 bases, 10 bases remained unmatched.

The gene calls are TRBV7-6 and TRBJ1-1; D gene ambiguous. Germline V gene sequence: CDR1 SGHVS, CDR2 FNYEAQ. This CDR3 spans 13 amino acids. V shed 4 bases and J shed 2 bases, with 8 bases lying between them. CDR3 nucleotide sequence: TGTGCCAGCAGCTCCGGGCAAAACACTGAAGCTTTCTTT. Protein product: CASSSGQNTEAFF. Full variable domain (remainder filled in from reference TRBV7-6 and TRBJ1-1): GAGVSQSPRYKVTKRGQDVALRCDPISGHVSLYWYRQALGQGPEFLTYFNYEAQQDKSGLPNDRFSAERPEGSISTLTIQRTEQRDSAMYRCASSSGQNTEAFFGQGTRLTVV.

J is TRBJ2-1 and V is TRBV7-6; no clear D gene. V lost 0 bases and J 6 bases, leaving 15 bases between the germline ends. The CDR3 extends over 16 amino acids. CDR1 and CDR2 (germline): SGHVS, FNYEAQ. The CDR3 region has the DNA TGTGCCAGCAGCTTAGCGATCTATGCAAGCCCCAATGAGCAGTTCTTC. Protein sequence: CASSLAIYASPNEQFF.

V usage is TRBV5-4 and J usage is TRBJ1-4; D is unclear. The germline CDR1 and CDR2 sequences are SGHNT and YYREEE (reference sequence). Between the trimmed V and J ends, which lost 0 bases and 8 bases, there was a span of 11 bases. The CDR3 runs 14 residues. CDR3 nucleotides: TGTGCCAGCAGCTTGGACCTGGAGGGCGAAAAACTGTTTTTT. Translation: CASSLDLEGEKLFF.

The chain joins TRBV18 to TRBJ2-3; weak D call: TRBD2 (6 bases). The V gene lost 7 bases and the J gene lost 0 bases, with 8 bases spanning the gap. Germline-derived CDR1 and CDR2 are KGHSH and LQKENI. This CDR3 is built from 13 residues. The CDR3 reads CASLGLSTDTQYF. CDR3 coding DNA: TGTGCCAGCTTGGGACTGAGCACAGATACGCAGTATTTT.

J is TRBJ1-6 and V is TRBV18; 9 bases map to TRBD1. The CDR3 contains 14 residues. With V trimmed by 3 bases and J by 8 bases, 2 bases remained unmatched. Germline CDR1 is KGHSH and CDR2 is LQKENI. CDR3 residues: CASSPTGGHSPLHF. The CDR3 bases are TGTGCCAGCTCACCGACAGGGGGGCATTCACCCCTCCACTTT.

This chain uses TRBV10-3 with TRBJ1-5; no reliable D call. This CDR3 contains 15 residues. With 2 bases removed from V and 7 bases from J, the gap between germline ends came to 15 bases. Germline assignment: CDR1 ENHRY and CDR2 SYGVKD. The CDR3 sequence is CAISELGPPGQPQHF. DNA of the CDR3: TGTGCCATCAGTGAGCTCGGGCCGCCGGGGCAGCCCCAGCATTTT.

A single count supports this clone. The gene calls are TRBV15 and TRBJ2-2, with TRBD1 matching over 10 bases. Germline V gene data show CDR1 as LNHNV and CDR2 as YYDKDF (reference sequence). V trimming: 2 bases; J trimming: 7 bases; junction bases outside the gene matches: 10. CDR3 size: 17 residues. The CDR3 bases are TGTGCCACCAGCAGAACAGTAGACAGGGGGCATAACGGGGAGCTGTTTTTT. Translated: CATSRTVDRGHNGELFF.

This clone has just a few counts. The rearrangement joins TRBV28 to TRBJ1-2; 12 nucleotides match TRBD1. CDR3 length: 14 residues. CDR1 is MDHEN and CDR2 is SYDVKM in the germline V gene. V shed 3 bases, J shed 8 bases, and the junction held 4 bases outside the gene matches. CDR3 coding DNA: TGTGCCAGCAGTTTGGGACAGGGGGCGGGCGGCTACACCTTC. It specifies CASSLGQGAGGYTF.

This sequence joins TRBV6-1 and TRBJ1-4; D perhaps matches TRBD1 (5 bases). This CDR3 comprises 15 residues. V was cut by 4 bases and J by 8 bases, with 17 bases left in between. The germline V gene has CDR1 MNHNS and CDR2 SASEGT. CDR3 region: CASSGTGGVREKLFF. CDR3 DNA sequence: TGTGCCAGCAGTGGCACGGGGGGGGTAAGAGAAAAACTGTTTTTT.

This rearrangement joins TRBV6-1 to TRBJ1-4; 7 positions agree with TRBD1. The CDR3 length is 15 residues. Germline V lookup: CDR1 MNHNS, CDR2 SASEGT. With V trimmed by 10 bases and J by 8 bases, 16 bases remained unmatched. The CDR3 sequence is CATTVSGTAIEKLFF. In DNA, the CDR3 is TGTGCCACCACCGTCAGCGGGACAGCCATCGAAAAACTGTTTTTT.

Only a few counts were recorded for this clone. The chain has TRBV11-2 and TRBJ1-2; D is uncertain. The CDR3 is 12 amino acids. CDR1 SGHAT and CDR2 FQNNGV come from the germline V gene. V lost 5 bases to trimming and J lost 6 bases, with 10 bases between them. The CDR3 DNA reads as TGTGCCAGCAGCAGACACCGGGATGGCTACACCTTC. It yields the protein CASSRHRDGYTF.

The chain has TRBV7-2 and TRBJ2-5; D is unresolved. CDR3 length: 15 residues. Deletions cut 2 bases from V and 1 base from J, with 11 bases between. Germline loops: CDR1 SGHTA, CDR2 FQGNSA. The CDR3 DNA follows: TGTGCCAGCAGCTTATGGGGTGAGCTCCAAGAGACCCAGTACTTC. Its translation is CASSLWGELQETQYF.

The CDR3 region is CASSPSSVATNEKLFF. CDR3 coding DNA: TGTGCCAGCTCACCGAGCAGCGTTGCAACTAATGAAAAACTGTTTTTT. This sequence joins TRBV18 and TRBJ1-4; D gene uncertain. The CDR3 runs to 16 residues. The V end lost 3 bases, the J end lost 0 bases, and 11 bases lay between the germline ends. The germline CDR1 and CDR2 sequences are KGHSH and LQKENI.

This clone was observed once. V usage is TRBV29-1 and J usage is TRBJ1-1, with D hard to call. V was clipped by 6 bases and J by 1 base, with 15 bases between them. Germline lookup yields CDR1 SQVTM and CDR2 ANQGSEA. The CDR3 is 14 residues long. CDR3 in amino acids: CSVRIARGNTEAFF. The DNA of the CDR3 is TGCAGCGTGAGAATCGCACGAGGGAACACTGAAGCTTTCTTT.

V usage is TRBV18 and J usage is TRBJ2-2, with D unresolved. This CDR3 is built from 12 residues. The V gene's germline CDR1 is KGHSH and CDR2 LQKENI. Trimming stripped 2 bases from V and 7 bases from J, with 5 bases between. This chain's CDR3 is CASSPVGGELFF. CDR3 bases: TGTGCCAGCTCACCAGTTGGCGGGGAGCTGTTTTTT.

The chain employs TRBV19 and TRBJ1-1; the D is unclear. Germline-derived CDR1 and CDR2 are LNHDA and SQIVND (reference sequence). Trimming left V 11 bases short and J 7 bases short, with 14 bases between. The CDR3 consists of 11 residues. CDR3 sequence (DNA): TGTGCCTCGGAACAGACGGGTGAAGCTTTCTTT. It yields the protein CASEQTGEAFF.

V is TRBV9 and J is TRBJ1-2, with a tentative D call TRBD1 (5 bases). Trimming took off 0 bases at V and 2 bases at J, with 11 bases between the two ends. Germline-derived CDR1 and CDR2 are SGDLS and YYNGEE. The CDR3 loop spans 15 amino acids. The CDR3 here is CASSVDPGKNYGYTF. CDR3 DNA sequence: TGTGCCAGCAGCGTAGATCCAGGGAAGAACTATGGCTACACCTTC.